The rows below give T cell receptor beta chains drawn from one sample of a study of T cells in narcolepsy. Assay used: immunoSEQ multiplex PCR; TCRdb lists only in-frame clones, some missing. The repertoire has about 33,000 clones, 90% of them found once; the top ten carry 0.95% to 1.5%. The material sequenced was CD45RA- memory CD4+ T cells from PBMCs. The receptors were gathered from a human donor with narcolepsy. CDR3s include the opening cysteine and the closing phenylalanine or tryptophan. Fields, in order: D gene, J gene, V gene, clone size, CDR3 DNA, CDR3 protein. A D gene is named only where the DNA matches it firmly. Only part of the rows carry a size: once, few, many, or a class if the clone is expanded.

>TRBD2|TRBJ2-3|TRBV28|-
TGTGCCAGCAGTCAGACTAGCGGTTACACAGATACGCAGTATTTT
CASSQTSGYTDTQYF
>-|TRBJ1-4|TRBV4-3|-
TGCGCCAGCAGCCTAAGCCTGTCCGAAAAACTGTTTTTT
CASSLSLSEKLFF
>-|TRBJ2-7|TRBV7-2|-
TGTGCCAGCAGCCCGCCTGGACAGAGATACGAGCAGTACTTC
CASSPPGQRYEQYF
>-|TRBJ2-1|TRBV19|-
TGTGCCAGTAGTATAATCCCCTTCCTCGGAGAGCAGTTCTTC
CASSIIPFLGEQFF
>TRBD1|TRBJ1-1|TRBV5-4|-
TGTGCCAGCAGCTTAGGACAGGGCCTAATGAACACTGAAGCTTTCTTT
CASSLGQGLMNTEAFF
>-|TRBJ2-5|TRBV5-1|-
TGCGCCAGCAGCTCCTTGTTGGGAGAGACCCAGTACTTC
CASSSLLGETQYF
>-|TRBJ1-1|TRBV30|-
TGTGCCTGGAGTCTACCTCCATATAACACTGAAGCTTTCTTT
CAWSLPPYNTEAFF
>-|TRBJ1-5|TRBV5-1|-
TGCGCCAGCAGCTTAGAACACGGGAATCAGCCCCAGCATTTT
CASSLEHGNQPQHF
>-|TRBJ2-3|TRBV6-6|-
TGTGCCAGCAGTTACAAGGGGGGGCCGGATACGCAGTATTTT
CASSYKGGPDTQYF
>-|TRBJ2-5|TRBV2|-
TGTGCCAGCAGTGCTGAATTAGAGACCCAGTACTTC
CASSAELETQYF
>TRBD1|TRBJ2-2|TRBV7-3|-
TGTGCCAGCAGCTTCAGGGGGCGCGGGGACACCGGGGAGCTGTTTTTT
CASSFRGRGDTGELFF
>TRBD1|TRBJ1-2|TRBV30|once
TGTGCCGGATTGACAGGGATTAACTATGGCTACACCTTC
CAGLTGINYGYTF
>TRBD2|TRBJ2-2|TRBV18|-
TGTGCCAGCTCACCTTTATGGGGGACTAGAGGAACCGGGGAGCTGTTTTTT
CASSPLWGTRGTGELFF
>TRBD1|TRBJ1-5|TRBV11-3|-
TGTGCCAGCAGCCTATGTGACAGGGCGTTAAATAGCAATCAGCCCCAGCATTTT
CASSLCDRALNSNQPQHF
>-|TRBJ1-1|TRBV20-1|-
TGCAGTGCTAGCGTCGCAGTTGAAGCTTTCTTT
CSASVAVEAFF
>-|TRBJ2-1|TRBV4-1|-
TGCGCCAGCAGCCAAGATCCGAAGGGCGACTCCTACAATGAGCAGTTCTTC
CASSQDPKGDSYNEQFF
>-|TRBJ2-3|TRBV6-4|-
TGTGCCACCTTGGGGGATACGCAGTATTTT
CATLGDTQYF
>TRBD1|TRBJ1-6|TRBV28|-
TGTGCCAGCAGTTCATGGACAGGGTCACCTAGGCAATGGAATTCACCCCTCCACTTT
CASSSWTGSPRQWNSPLHF
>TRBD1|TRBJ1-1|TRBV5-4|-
TGTGCCAGCAGGTCGACAGGGAGGGGAGCGAACACTGAAGCTTTCTTT
CASRSTGRGANTEAFF
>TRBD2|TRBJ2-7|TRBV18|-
TGTGCCAGCTCCTCCGGGACTAACTACGAGCAGTACTTC
CASSSGTNYEQYF
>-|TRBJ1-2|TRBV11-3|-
TGTGCCAGCAGCTTACAGGCTAACTATGGCTACACCTTC
CASSLQANYGYTF
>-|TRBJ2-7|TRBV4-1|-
TGCGCCAGCAGCCTCCGCACCAGCGCCGAGCAGTACTTC
CASSLRTSAEQYF
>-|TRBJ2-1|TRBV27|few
TGTGCCAGCAGCCCACTTCACCAGGGGGGCGAGCAGTTCTTC
CASSPLHQGGEQFF
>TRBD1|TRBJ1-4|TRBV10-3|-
TGTGCCATCGGAGAGGGGGCAGCTGAAAAACTGTTTTTT
CAIGEGAAEKLFF
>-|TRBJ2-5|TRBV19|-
TGTGCCAGTAGTATAGCGGGGACGATTGGGATCGGGGAGACCCAGTACTTC
CASSIAGTIGIGETQYF
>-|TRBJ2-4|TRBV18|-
TGTGCCAGCTCACCACCTTCTCAGGACATTCAGTACTTC
CASSPPSQDIQYF
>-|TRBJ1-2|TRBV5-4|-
TGTGCCAGCAGCCCACCAGGGGAGAGGGTTCTGTATGGCTACACCTTC
CASSPPGERVLYGYTF
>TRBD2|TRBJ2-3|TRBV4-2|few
TGTGCCAGCAGCCAAGATTATAGGACTAGCGGGGCCACAGATACGCAGTATTTT
CASSQDYRTSGATDTQYF
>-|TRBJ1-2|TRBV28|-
TGTGCCACCTTAAGGGGGGGCGCCTACTATGGCTACACCTTC
CATLRGGAYYGYTF
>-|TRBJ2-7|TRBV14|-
TGTGCCAGCAGCCGCCAACGGGTCGGAGAGCAGTACTTC
CASSRQRVGEQYF
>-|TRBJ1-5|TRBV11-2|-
TGTGCCAGCAGCTTAGAGACCACTATGCAGCCCCAGCATTTT
CASSLETTMQPQHF
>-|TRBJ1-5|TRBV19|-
TGTGCCAGTAGGCCCGACAGCTACAATCAGCCCCAGCATTTT
CASRPDSYNQPQHF
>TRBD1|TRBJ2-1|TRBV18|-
TGTGCCAGCTCACGGGACAGGGGGTTCAACAATGAGCAGTTCTTC
CASSRDRGFNNEQFF
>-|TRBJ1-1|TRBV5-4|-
TGTGCCAGCAGCTTGAGGTCAGGTGGGTTGGACACTGAAGCTTTCTTT
CASSLRSGGLDTEAFF
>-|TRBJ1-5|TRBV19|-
TGTGCCAGTAGTATAGGGTTAAGCAATCAGCCCCAGCATTTT
CASSIGLSNQPQHF
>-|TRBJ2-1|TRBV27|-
TGTGCCAGCAGTTCTCCGGGCCAGAAGGTGTCCTACAATGAGCAGTTCTTC
CASSSPGQKVSYNEQFF
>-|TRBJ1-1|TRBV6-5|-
TGTGCCAGCAGTTACCGTCAAACAGGAAACGCTGAAGCTTTCTTT
CASSYRQTGNAEAFF
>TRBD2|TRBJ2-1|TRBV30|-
TGTGCCTGGAGATTGAGGTCTAGCGGGAGTTACAATGAGCAGTTCTTC
CAWRLRSSGSYNEQFF
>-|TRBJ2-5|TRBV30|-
TGTGCCTGGAGGAGAGATCAGGTTAAAGAGACCCAGTACTTC
CAWRRDQVKETQYF
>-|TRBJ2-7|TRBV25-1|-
TGTGCCAGCAGTGATGCCGGGTCCACGCGCTACGAGCAGTACTTC
CASSDAGSTRYEQYF
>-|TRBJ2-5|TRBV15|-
TGTGCCACCAGCACTGAGCAAGAGACCCAGTACTTC
CATSTEQETQYF
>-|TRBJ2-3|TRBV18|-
TGTGCCAGCTCACCACGTGGTAGCAAGGCTGGTACGCAGTATTTT
CASSPRGSKAGTQYF
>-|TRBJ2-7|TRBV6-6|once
TGTGCCAGCAGTTACCAGGAAGAGTACGAGCAGTACTTC
CASSYQEEYEQYF
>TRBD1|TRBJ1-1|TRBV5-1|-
TGCGCCAGCAGCCCCTTGACAGGGGAGGGCACTGAAGCTTTCTTT
CASSPLTGEGTEAFF
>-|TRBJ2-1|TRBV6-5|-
TGTGCCAGCAGCTGGACAGCCGGGACCGGGGAGCAGTTCTTC
CASSWTAGTGEQFF
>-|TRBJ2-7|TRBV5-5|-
TGTGCCAGCAGCAGCAATTCGGGGTACAACGAGCAGTACTTC
CASSSNSGYNEQYF